Listed below are T cell receptor beta chains from one sample, sequenced in a study of cytomegalovirus exposure and HLA in healthy donors. The data were produced by immunoSEQ multiplex PCR, yet TCRdb's version contains in-frame clones alone and is incomplete. The sample lists about 88,000 clones; 85% to 90% were seen once. Sequencing used PBMCs. All receptors come from a man in his late teens or twenties in good health and CMV-seronegative. CDR3s include the opening cysteine and the closing phenylalanine or tryptophan. D genes are given only for firm matches. Clone size is shown for a subset of rows, as once, few, many or a class of expanded clone.

>TRBD1|TRBV7-3|TRBJ2-1|few
TGTGCCAGCAGCCAAGGACAGGGACACAATGAGCAGTTCTTC
CASSQGQGHNEQFF
>NA|TRBV28|TRBJ2-7|NA
TGTGCCAGCAGTTCCCGCACATACTCCTACGAGCAGTACTTC
CASSSRTYSYEQYF
>NA|TRBV27|TRBJ2-5|NA
TGTGCCAGCAGTTTTTTGAGGAGCCAAGAGACCCAGTACTTC
CASSFLRSQETQYF
>NA|TRBV7-6|TRBJ2-3|NA
TGTGCCAGCACCACCGGCGGAGATACGCAGTATTTT
CASTTGGDTQYF
>NA|TRBV11-2|TRBJ1-1|NA
TGTGCCAGCAGCTCCCCGGTAGACACTGAAGCTTTCTTT
CASSSPVDTEAFF
>NA|TRBV7-6|TRBJ2-1|NA
TGTGCCAGCAGCTTCAGTAGGAGTGGGAGTAGGGTGAATGAGCAGTTCTTC
CASSFSRSGSRVNEQFF
>NA|TRBV5-1|TRBJ1-3|NA
TGCGCCAGCAGCTTGACCGTGAGCTCTGGAAACACCATATATTTT
CASSLTVSSGNTIYF
>TRBD1|TRBV7-9|TRBJ2-3|NA
TGTGCCAGCAGGCCGAACAGGGGGCCGAGCACAGATACGCAGTATTTT
CASRPNRGPSTDTQYF
>NA|TRBV28|TRBJ1-5|NA
TGTGCCAGCACTACAGACAGCCCTAGCAATCAGCCCCAGCATTTT
CASTTDSPSNQPQHF
>TRBD1|TRBV10-1|TRBJ1-6|few
TGCGCCAGGTATAGGCCCCGGGACAGGACTAATTCACCCCTCCACTTT
CARYRPRDRTNSPLHF
>NA|TRBV7-2|TRBJ2-3|NA
TGTGCCAGCAGCTTAGGGCAGAGAGGTGGCACAGATACGCAGTATTTT
CASSLGQRGGTDTQYF
>NA|TRBV6-1|TRBJ2-3|NA
TGTGCCAGCAGTGAAGACGCGGGAAGCACAGATACGCAGTATTTT
CASSEDAGSTDTQYF
>NA|TRBV9|TRBJ1-3|NA
TGTGCCAGCAGCGGGACTATGAACACCGGAGAAAACACCATATATTTT
CASSGTMNTGENTIYF
>NA|TRBV28|TRBJ2-7|NA
TGTGCCAGCAGTTTAAGCCCCTATACCCAGGGCCCCTACGAGCAGTACTTC
CASSLSPYTQGPYEQYF
>TRBD1|TRBV11-1|TRBJ1-5|NA
TGTGCCACCAACCATGAGGGGGCTTCTTCCTATCAGCCCCAGCATTTT
CATNHEGASSYQPQHF
>NA|TRBV2|TRBJ2-7|NA
TGTGCCAGCAGTACTAGGAGCGAGCAGTACTTC
CASSTRSEQYF
>TRBD1|TRBV4-1|TRBJ1-5|NA
TGCGCCAGCAGCCAAGATCTGGGGACAGGGGGCAGTCAGCCCCAGCATTTT
CASSQDLGTGGSQPQHF
>TRBD1|TRBV7-6|TRBJ2-5|NA
TGTGCCAGCAGCGAAACAGGGGTAGGGACCCAGTACTTC
CASSETGVGTQYF
>TRBD2|TRBV28|TRBJ2-1|NA
TGTGCCAGCGAAATCTACGCGGGAGCCTACAATGAGCAGTTCTTC
CASEIYAGAYNEQFF
>NA|TRBV7-2|TRBJ2-2|NA
TGTGCCAGCAGCTTAGCCCAGACAGCCCCCACGAACACCGGGGAGCTGTTTTTT
CASSLAQTAPTNTGELFF
>TRBD2|TRBV28|TRBJ2-5|NA
TGTGCCAGCACCCTCGCTAGCGGGAGAAGGGAGACCCAGTACTTC
CASTLASGRRETQYF
>TRBD2|TRBV9|TRBJ2-3|few
TGTGCCAGCAGCGTAGGGACTAGCGGTACAGATACGCAGTATTTT
CASSVGTSGTDTQYF
>NA|TRBV25-1|TRBJ2-7|NA
TGTGCCAGCAGTGAATGGGCAACTTCCGAGCAGTACTTC
CASSEWATSEQYF
>TRBD2|TRBV6-5|TRBJ2-7|NA
TGTGCCAGCACATTAGCGGGAGGTTATAAATACGAGCAGTACTTC
CASTLAGGYKYEQYF
>NA|TRBV5-1|TRBJ2-2|NA
TGCGCCAGCAGTACGCGGGTTCCCGGGAACACCGGGGAGCTGTTTTTT
CASSTRVPGNTGELFF
>NA|TRBV27|TRBJ2-1|once
TGTGCCAGCACCCCCGGTGGGAGTGGGAATGAGCAGTTCTTC
CASTPGGSGNEQFF
>NA|TRBV16|TRBJ1-1|NA
TGTGCCAGCAACCTTCACAATGAAGCTTTCTTT
CASNLHNEAFF
>NA|TRBV5-4|TRBJ1-4|NA
TGTGCCAGCAGCTCATCAGGGGCATTTGCAACTAATGAAAAACTGTTTTTT
CASSSSGAFATNEKLFF
>NA|TRBV5-5|TRBJ2-1|NA
TGTGCCAGCAGCGTGCTAGGGGCCTCCTACAATGAGCAGTTCTTC
CASSVLGASYNEQFF
>NA|TRBV30|TRBJ1-1|NA
TGTGCCTGGAGTGAGGAGGATGTCACTGAAGCTTTCTTT
CAWSEEDVTEAFF
>NA|TRBV21-1|TRBJ2-7|NA
TGTGCCAGCAGCAAAGCGCTTGGGACAACCGAGCAGTACTTC
CASSKALGTTEQYF
>NA|TRBV11-3|TRBJ2-1|NA
TGTGCCAGCAGCCCCGGGGGCTCCTACAATGAGCAGTTCTTC
CASSPGGSYNEQFF
>TRBD1|TRBV7-2|TRBJ2-7|few
TGTGCCAGCAGCCAGGACAGGGGCTACGAGCAGTACTTC
CASSQDRGYEQYF
>TRBD1|TRBV7-2|TRBJ2-7|NA
TGTGCCAGCAGCTTAGAGGGACAGGGATCCTACGAGCAGTACTTC
CASSLEGQGSYEQYF
>TRBD2|TRBV7-9|TRBJ2-1|NA
TGTGCCAGCAGCCCCGGGGTAGCGGGAGCGACTGAGCAGTTCTTC
CASSPGVAGATEQFF
>NA|TRBV30|TRBJ1-3|once
TGTGCCTGGAGTAGGGAGAGTCCCGGCTTCGGAAACACCATATATTTT
CAWSRESPGFGNTIYF
>TRBD2|TRBV9|TRBJ2-1|NA
TGTGCCAGCAGCGGCGGGGGGGGCCATTCCTACAATGAGCAGTTCTTC
CASSGGGGHSYNEQFF